These T cell receptor beta chains were read from a single sample in a study of shared clonotypes between healthy human individuals. Profiling relied on immunoSEQ multiplex PCR, and the TCRdb table lists in-frame clones only, not all of them. The sample lists roughly 2,300,000 clones, 92% seen once, with 0.37% in the top ten. The sequenced sample consisted of naive CD4+ T cells from PBMCs. Source of these receptors: a man aged 18 to 35 in good health. Some clones in this sample may be carry-over from other donors' samples. CDR3s include the opening cysteine and the closing phenylalanine or tryptophan. The D gene is left open where the match is weak. Part of the rows lack a size; the others show once, few, many or a class for expanded clones.

clone_size j_call d_call v_call cdr3_nt cdr3_aa
NA TRBJ1-2 TRBD1 TRBV6-5 TGTGCCAGCAGTTACCCCACGGGACAGGGAATTGGCTACACCTTC CASSYPTGQGIGYTF
NA TRBJ1-1 TRBD1 TRBV27 TGTGCCAGCAGTTTACGGCGACAGGGGACTGAAGCTTTCTTT CASSLRRQGTEAFF
few TRBJ1-1 NA TRBV19 TGTGCCAGTAGTACACAGCTGAACACTGAAGCTTTCTTT CASSTQLNTEAFF
NA TRBJ1-3 NA TRBV10-3 TGTGCCATCAGTGCTGAAGGGAGCTCTGGAAACACCATATATTTT CAISAEGSSGNTIYF
NA TRBJ2-3 NA TRBV7-6 TGTGCCAGCAGCCCGCGTGGGGCACCCGGCACAGATACGCAGTATTTT CASSPRGAPGTDTQYF
NA TRBJ1-1 NA TRBV7-2 TGTGCCAGCAGCTCACAGGGGAACACTGAAGCTTTCTTT CASSSQGNTEAFF
NA TRBJ1-1 NA TRBV10-2 TGCGCCAGCAGTGAGTTTCCACCGAACACTGAAGCTTTCTTT CASSEFPPNTEAFF
once TRBJ2-5 TRBD1 TRBV2 TGTGCCAGCAGTGCGCCGGGACAGTCGGAGACCCAGTACTTC CASSAPGQSETQYF
few TRBJ1-1 NA TRBV20-1 TGCAGTGCTTGGGCTGACACTGAAGCTTTCTTT CSAWADTEAFF
NA TRBJ2-7 TRBD1 TRBV5-1 TGCGCCAGCAGCTTTGGGGCCAGGGGGCACTACTACGAGCAGTACTTC CASSFGARGHYYEQYF
NA TRBJ1-1 NA TRBV28 TGTGCCAGCAGTCCAGAGCGGGGCATGAACACTGAAGCTTTCTTT CASSPERGMNTEAFF
NA TRBJ1-4 NA TRBV6-5 TGTGCCAGCAGCCTAACGTGGGCCGATAATGAAAAACTGTTTTTT CASSLTWADNEKLFF
NA TRBJ2-7 NA TRBV15 TGTGCCACCAGCAGAGACAGGGTACTCTCCTACGAGCAGTACTTC CATSRDRVLSYEQYF
NA TRBJ2-7 TRBD2 TRBV28 TGTGCCAGCAGGGGACTAAACTCCTACGAGCAGTACTTC CASRGLNSYEQYF
NA TRBJ2-7 TRBD2 TRBV5-5 TGTGCCAGCAGCTTTAGCGGGAGCTCCTACGAGCAGTACTTC CASSFSGSSYEQYF
NA TRBJ2-7 NA TRBV25-1 TGTGCCAGCAGTGGTCTAGGCTACGAGCAGTACTTC CASSGLGYEQYF
NA TRBJ2-1 TRBD2 TRBV9 TGTGCCAGCAGCGCCCGGGCTAGCGGACAAAAGCGGCCACTTTACAATGAGCAGTTCTTC CASSARASGQKRPLYNEQFF
NA TRBJ2-1 TRBD2 TRBV4-1 TGCGCCAGCAGCCCCAAGGGACTAGCGGGAACCAATGAGCAGTTCTTC CASSPKGLAGTNEQFF
NA TRBJ2-7 NA TRBV2 TGTGCCAGCGGGGGAAGGGGTGAGCAGTACTTC CASGGRGEQYF
NA TRBJ2-3 NA TRBV4-3 TGCGCCAGCAGCCAAGAACCAACGATTGATGCAGATACGCAGTATTTT CASSQEPTIDADTQYF
once TRBJ1-2 NA TRBV28 TGTGCCAGCGAAGAGGGGACAAATGGCTACACCTTC CASEEGTNGYTF
NA TRBJ2-7 NA TRBV7-2 TGTGCCAGCAGCTTCTACGGATCCTACGAGCAGTACTTC CASSFYGSYEQYF
NA TRBJ1-2 NA TRBV28 TGTGCCAGCAGGGGCAGAGAGAGATGGGCTCTAGGCTACACCTTC CASRGRERWALGYTF
NA TRBJ2-7 TRBD2 TRBV5-5 TGTGCCAGCAGCTTGGTCCTTGCGGGAGGGAATTACGAGCAGTACTTC CASSLVLAGGNYEQYF
NA TRBJ2-7 NA TRBV11-2 TGTGCCAGCAGCTTAGGATGGGGAGAATACGAGCAGTACTTC CASSLGWGEYEQYF
NA TRBJ2-1 NA TRBV25-1 TGTGCCAGCAGTGAATCTCGGACTGTGTCCTACAATGAGCAGTTCTTC CASSESRTVSYNEQFF
few TRBJ1-4 NA TRBV7-3 TGTGCCAGCAGCCCTGACGGGGATGAAAAACTGTTTTTT CASSPDGDEKLFF
NA TRBJ1-2 NA TRBV6-1 TGTGCCAGCAGAGGCACAGGGACGGGTAACTATGGCTACACCTTC CASRGTGTGNYGYTF
NA TRBJ2-7 TRBD2 TRBV5-1 TGCGCCAGCAGCTTGCAGACTAGCGGGGTCTCCTACGAGCAGTACTTC CASSLQTSGVSYEQYF
NA TRBJ2-2 TRBD1 TRBV30 TGTGCCTCCCAGGGGGGACAGGGAAGATTCACCGGGGAGCTGTTTTTT CASQGGQGRFTGELFF
NA TRBJ1-6 TRBD1 TRBV4-1 TGCGCCAGCAGCCCTCGTAGCGGACAGGGGAGTTCACCCCTCCACTTT CASSPRSGQGSSPLHF
NA TRBJ1-2 NA TRBV30 TGTGCCTGGAGCCCCGGCGAATATGGCTACACCTTC CAWSPGEYGYTF
NA TRBJ2-7 NA TRBV27 TGTGCCAGCAGTCCCCGAGGGAACCCCGAACGTTTTGTTAGTGAGCAGTACTTC CASSPRGNPERFVSEQYF
NA TRBJ2-2 TRBD1 TRBV5-4 TGTGCCAGCAGCTTTGGGCAGGGGGCGCCCGGGGAGCTGTTTTTT CASSFGQGAPGELFF
few TRBJ1-5 NA TRBV18 TGTGCCAGCTCATCGCGGACTTCGGCCCAGCATTTT CASSSRTSAQHF
NA TRBJ1-1 TRBD1 TRBV28 TGTGCCAGCAAAGGGACAGTGAACACTGAAGCTTTCTTT CASKGTVNTEAFF
NA TRBJ2-1 NA TRBV6-1 TGTGCCAGCAGTGAAGGGCGGTGGGGGTACAATGAGCAGTTCTTC CASSEGRWGYNEQFF
NA TRBJ1-1 NA TRBV7-3 TGTGCCAGCAGCTTAACGGGGGTGCCCACAGAGGTGGCTTTCTTT CASSLTGVPTEVAFF
NA TRBJ1-1 TRBD1 TRBV7-2 TGTGCCAGCAGCTTAGGGACAGGGTACACTGAAGCTTTCTTT CASSLGTGYTEAFF
NA TRBJ1-2 NA TRBV25-1 TGTGCCAGCAGTGAGCCAGGGCCTAGCCAAGACTATGGCTACACCTTC CASSEPGPSQDYGYTF
NA TRBJ2-7 TRBD2 TRBV11-2 TGTGCCAGCAGCCTGGGTGGGGCGGGAGGTGTTCACTACGAGCAGTACTTC CASSLGGAGGVHYEQYF
NA TRBJ1-4 NA TRBV29-1 TGCAGCGTCCCCGAGGGAGGGGGACGAAATGAAAAACTGTTTTTT CSVPEGGGRNEKLFF
NA TRBJ1-5 NA TRBV2 TGTGCCAGCAGTGTTTGGGGTGTGGCACAGCCCCAGCATTTT CASSVWGVAQPQHF